This T cell receptor beta chain was documented in a study of blood T cell repertoires in COVID-19. Overall study context: The study drew acute and convalescent COVID-19 samples from the United States, Italy and Spain. PBMCs, B-cell-depleted T cells, or T cells provided the cDNA or gDNA that made up the material.

In the original analysis: Amplification with reference gene primers provided the estimates of nucleated cell counts. This table comes from immunoSEQ multiplex PCR, and its TCRdb copy is limited to in-frame clones, with some not included. V and J calls and clone size come straight from that table; D and trimming were deduced from the DNA. The table records some 490,000 clones, 80% to 90% of them present only once. This sequence originates from a human donor in a cohort sampled during active COVID-19. Sequenced: peripheral blood.

CDR3 amino acids: CAWSGFSSEEQFF. Written as DNA, the CDR3 is TGTGCCTGGAGTGGATTCTCTAGCGAGGAGCAGTTCTTC. The chain combines TRBV30 with TRBJ2-1; weak D call: TRBD2 (6 bases). The CDR3 covers 13 residues. The V end lost 1 base, the J end lost 10 bases, and 14 bases lay between the germline ends. The germline V gene has CDR1 GTSNPN and CDR2 SVGIG (reference sequence). Full variable domain (outside the CDR3, taken from reference TRBV30 and TRBJ2-1): SQTIHQWPATLVQPVGSPLSLECTVEGTSNPNLYWYRQAAGRGLQLLFYSVGIGQISSEVPQNLSASRPQDRQFILSSKKLLLSDSGFYLCAWSGFSSEEQFFGPGTRLTVL.